The rows below give T cell receptor beta chains drawn from one sample of a study of blood T cells in healthy people across ages. One entry per CDR3 protein, called by TCRdb with MiXCR from the 5' RACE reads. Here the sample spans around 1,000,000 distinct CDR3 sequences, approximately 25% being singletons. These same records also appear under a second study, on T cells of mothers and their children.

The sequencing input was blood. The receptors were sampled from a girl under 10 years old in good health. The CDR3 runs from the conserved cysteine through the conserved F or W. The D gene is left open where the match is weak. Size tells how often a clone was seen (once, few, many) or the class of an expanded clone, and some rows leave it out.

V: TRBV29-1
size: -
D: -
J: TRBJ2-6
length: 15
DNA: TGCAGCGTTGCGAGGCGCTTATCTGGGGCCAACGTCCTGACTTTC
CDR3: CSVARRLSGANVLTF

V: TRBV7-2
size: -
D: -
J: TRBJ2-5
length: 13
DNA: TGTGCCAGCAGCTTAGGTGGTTATGAGACCCAGTACTTC
CDR3: CASSLGGYETQYF

V: TRBV19
size: once
D: TRBD2
J: TRBJ2-7
length: 16
DNA: TGTGCCAGTAGTGGGACTAGCGGGAGGGCCGGCGACGAGCAGTACTTC
CDR3: CASSGTSGRAGDEQYF

V: TRBV12-3/TRBV12-4
size: -
D: -
J: TRBJ2-5
length: 14
DNA: TGTGCCAGCAGTTTTTTCGGGGGCAGAATGGGGCAGTACTTC
CDR3: CASSFFGGRMGQYF

V: TRBV28
size: few
D: TRBD2
J: TRBJ2-1
length: 14
DNA: TGTGCCAGCAGGGGAGGGCGTTTTGGAAATGAGCAGTTCTTC
CDR3: CASRGGRFGNEQFF

V: TRBV10-3
size: few
D: -
J: TRBJ1-4
length: 16
DNA: TGTGCCATCAGTGAGTCCACAGGGAGGGATGGTGAAAAACTGTTTTTT
CDR3: CAISESTGRDGEKLFF

V: TRBV6-5
size: few
D: TRBD2
J: TRBJ2-3
length: 15
DNA: TGTGCCAGCAGTTACGGAGCGGGAGGGTCAGATACGCAGTATTTT
CDR3: CASSYGAGGSDTQYF

V: TRBV27
size: few
D: TRBD1
J: TRBJ2-7
length: 14
DNA: TGTGCCAGCAGTATCGGACAGGTGGTCCACGAGCAGTACTTC
CDR3: CASSIGQVVHEQYF

V: TRBV7-2
size: -
D: -
J: TRBJ2-5
length: 14
DNA: TGTGCCAGCAGCTTACGGGGGGCCGTGGAGACCCAGTACTTC
CDR3: CASSLRGAVETQYF

V: TRBV12-3/TRBV12-4
size: few
D: -
J: TRBJ1-1
length: 15
DNA: TGTGCCAGCAGTTCCCCCCGGGGCCTCTCTTATTGGGCTTTCTTT
CDR3: CASSSPRGLSYWAFF

V: TRBV7-3
size: few
D: -
J: TRBJ1-6
length: 13
DNA: TGTGCCAGCAGCTTAACAGTTAATTCACCCCTCCACTTT
CDR3: CASSLTVNSPLHF

V: TRBV29-1
size: many
D: -
J: TRBJ2-1
length: 10
DNA: TGCAGCGTTTATCAGGGGGAGCAGTTCTTC
CDR3: CSVYQGEQFF

V: TRBV12-3/TRBV12-4
size: few
D: -
J: TRBJ2-4
length: 18
DNA: TGTGCCAGCAGTTTATTTAAGCGAGGGTTGGCGGCCAAAAACATTCAGTACTTC
CDR3: CASSLFKRGLAAKNIQYF

V: TRBV28
size: few
D: -
J: TRBJ1-1
length: 18
DNA: TGTGCCAGCAGTTTAAATTTTCTAAGGGTTGAGGAGAACACTGAAGCTTTCTTT
CDR3: CASSLNFLRVEENTEAFF

V: TRBV7-2
size: many
D: -
J: TRBJ2-5
length: 12
DNA: TGTGCCAGCAGCTTAAATGAAGAGACCCAGTACTTC
CDR3: CASSLNEETQYF

V: TRBV7-9
size: -
D: -
J: TRBJ1-2
length: 14
DNA: TGTGCCAGCAGTCTGGGCAGGGAGCGTTATGGCTACACCTTC
CDR3: CASSLGRERYGYTF

V: TRBV2
size: few
D: -
J: TRBJ2-3
length: 13
DNA: TGTGCCAGCACCCCGTGGCGCACAGATACGCAGTATTTT
CDR3: CASTPWRTDTQYF

V: TRBV6-2/TRBV6-3
size: -
D: -
J: TRBJ2-5
length: 15
DNA: TGTGCCAGCAGTATCCCCCCGGACTACCAAGAGACCCAGTACTTC
CDR3: CASSIPPDYQETQYF

V: TRBV5-5
size: -
D: -
J: TRBJ1-2
length: 13
DNA: TGTGCCAGCAGCTTGATAGATGGGTATGGCTACACCTTC
CDR3: CASSLIDGYGYTF

V: TRBV15
size: few
D: -
J: TRBJ2-7
length: 10
DNA: TGTGCCACCGGGACGGGAGAGCAGTACTTC
CDR3: CATGTGEQYF

V: TRBV2
size: -
D: TRBD2
J: TRBJ2-2
length: 15
DNA: TGTGCCAGCAGGACTAGCCAGTCGAACACCGGGGAGCTGTTTTTT
CDR3: CASRTSQSNTGELFF

V: TRBV7-2
size: -
D: -
J: TRBJ2-5
length: 13
DNA: TGTGCCAGCAGCGGAGGTTTCGGAGAGACCCAGTACTTC
CDR3: CASSGGFGETQYF

V: TRBV7-2
size: -
D: -
J: TRBJ2-1
length: 15
DNA: TGTGCCAGCAGCTTATATCAGAGCTCCTACAATGAGCAGTTCTTC
CDR3: CASSLYQSSYNEQFF

V: TRBV6-1
size: few
D: -
J: TRBJ1-1
length: 16
DNA: TGTGCCAGCTCGGCAGGAACTTACTCTGGGGACACTGAAGCTTTCTTT
CDR3: CASSAGTYSGDTEAFF

V: TRBV7-8
size: -
D: TRBD2
J: TRBJ2-5
length: 19
DNA: TGTGCCAGCAGCTCTCCACTAGCGGGGGCCCCCTTCGCCCAAGAGACCCAGTACTTC
CDR3: CASSSPLAGAPFAQETQYF

V: TRBV27
size: -
D: -
J: TRBJ2-1
length: 17
DNA: TGTGCCAGCATCAGTACCCCACCGGGACCGACCTACAATGAGCAGTTCTTC
CDR3: CASISTPPGPTYNEQFF

V: TRBV20-1
size: -
D: -
J: TRBJ1-2
length: 13
DNA: TGCAGTGCTAGTGGGGGGGCGCGTGATGGCTACACCTTC
CDR3: CSASGGARDGYTF

V: TRBV5-1
size: -
D: TRBD1
J: TRBJ2-5
length: 16
DNA: TGCGCCAGCAGCTTGGCCCAAGTGACAGGGGTAGGGGAGCAGTACTTC
CDR3: CASSLAQVTGVGEQYF

V: TRBV7-3
size: -
D: TRBD1
J: TRBJ2-1
length: 16
DNA: TGTGCCAGCAGCTTTATTTTTACAGGGGCCTACAATGAGCAGTTCTTC
CDR3: CASSFIFTGAYNEQFF

V: TRBV6-5
size: -
D: TRBD2
J: TRBJ2-1
length: 15
DNA: TGTGCCAGCAGTTACACACTAGCGGGGAGGAATGAGCAGTTCTTC
CDR3: CASSYTLAGRNEQFF

V: TRBV12-3/TRBV12-4
size: -
D: TRBD2
J: TRBJ2-7
length: 16
DNA: TGTGCCAGCAGCCGCTTCGGACTAGCTTCCTTTCACGAGCAGTACTTC
CDR3: CASSRFGLASFHEQYF

V: TRBV15
size: -
D: TRBD2
J: TRBJ2-3
length: 16
DNA: TGTGCCACCAGCAGAGCTCTAGCGGCTAGCACAGATACGCAGTATTTT
CDR3: CATSRALAASTDTQYF

V: TRBV6-5
size: -
D: -
J: TRBJ1-1
length: 15
DNA: TGTGCATCGCGGGAGGTCTTAAATATGAACACTGAAGCTTTCTTT
CDR3: CASREVLNMNTEAFF

V: TRBV6-4
size: -
D: -
J: TRBJ2-5
length: 13
DNA: TGTGCCAGCAGTGCGGATCCGGGAGATCCCCAGTACTTC
CDR3: CASSADPGDPQYF

V: TRBV20-1
size: few
D: TRBD1
J: TRBJ2-1
length: 13
DNA: TGCAGTGCCCTTCAGGGGGCGCGGGATGAGCAGTTCTTC
CDR3: CSALQGARDEQFF

V: TRBV20-1
size: few
D: -
J: TRBJ2-7
length: 14
DNA: TGCAGTGCTAAAGGGGTCTCAAGGTGGAACGAGCAGTACTTC
CDR3: CSAKGVSRWNEQYF

V: TRBV4-3
size: few
D: -
J: TRBJ2-3
length: 15
DNA: TGCGCCAGCGGCCCTATTCGGGGGATATCAGATACGCAGTATTTT
CDR3: CASGPIRGISDTQYF

V: TRBV2
size: -
D: -
J: TRBJ1-5
length: 16
DNA: TGTGCCAGCAGTGATTTAGGGACGGAGGGCAATCAGCCCCAGCATTTT
CDR3: CASSDLGTEGNQPQHF

V: TRBV6-6
size: -
D: -
J: TRBJ1-5
length: 16
DNA: TGTGCCAGCAGTTACTCGATGTGCGGCTCCAATCAGCCCCAGCATTTT
CDR3: CASSYSMCGSNQPQHF

V: TRBV7-2
size: -
D: -
J: TRBJ2-7
length: 12
DNA: TGTGCCAGCAGCTCCCATGGTCTCGAGCAGTACTTC
CDR3: CASSSHGLEQYF

V: TRBV7-3
size: -
D: -
J: TRBJ2-1
length: 15
DNA: TGTGCCAGCAGCTTAACTGGCACGGGAAACAATGAGCAGTTCTTC
CDR3: CASSLTGTGNNEQFF

V: TRBV6-5
size: -
D: -
J: TRBJ1-1
length: 12
DNA: TGTGCCAGCAGTTACGCGGGGGCTGAAGCTTTCTTT
CDR3: CASSYAGAEAFF

V: TRBV11-1
size: few
D: -
J: TRBJ2-7
length: 15
DNA: TGTGCCAGCAGCTTACAGGGGCCCGCCCTTTACGAGCAGTACTTC
CDR3: CASSLQGPALYEQYF

V: TRBV20-1
size: -
D: TRBD1
J: TRBJ1-6
length: 16
DNA: TGCAGTGCTAGAGATTTGGGCAACAGGGGAAATTCACCCCTCCACTTT
CDR3: CSARDLGNRGNSPLHF

V: TRBV20-1
size: -
D: -
J: TRBJ1-5
length: 15
DNA: TGCAGTGCCTCATGGGAGGAGGGGAGCAATCAGCCCCAGCATTTT
CDR3: CSASWEEGSNQPQHF

V: TRBV6-5
size: -
D: -
J: TRBJ1-2
length: 13
DNA: TGTGCCAGCGGGTTCGGGGGTAACTATGGCTACACCTTC
CDR3: CASGFGGNYGYTF

V: TRBV28
size: -
D: TRBD2
J: TRBJ2-5
length: 15
DNA: TGCGCCAGCAGTTCCCGAATAGCGGGAATTGAGACCCAGTACTTC
CDR3: CASSSRIAGIETQYF

V: TRBV6-2/TRBV6-3
size: -
D: -
J: TRBJ2-1
length: 12
DNA: TGTGCCAGCAGTCCACAGACAGTCGAGCAGTTCTTC
CDR3: CASSPQTVEQFF

V: TRBV14
size: few
D: TRBD2
J: TRBJ2-5
length: 18
DNA: TGTGCCAGCAGCCAAGATCCTAGTCTGTGGGGGGGTCAAGAGACCCAGTACTTC
CDR3: CASSQDPSLWGGQETQYF

V: TRBV20-1
size: -
D: -
J: TRBJ2-5
length: 15
DNA: TGCAGTGCTAGAGCCCCGAAAACTGGGTTAGAGACCCAGTACTTC
CDR3: CSARAPKTGLETQYF

V: TRBV7-3
size: few
D: -
J: TRBJ1-1
length: 12
DNA: TGTGCCAGCAGTTTGACAGGCCCTGAAGCTTTCTTT
CDR3: CASSLTGPEAFF

V: TRBV24-1
size: few
D: -
J: TRBJ2-5
length: 12
DNA: TGTGCCACCAGTGATTTCTTTGAGACCCAGTACTTC
CDR3: CATSDFFETQYF

V: TRBV29-1
size: -
D: TRBD2
J: TRBJ2-1
length: 14
DNA: TGCAGCGTTTCGGCTAGCGGGAGGAGAAATGAGCAGTTCTTC
CDR3: CSVSASGRRNEQFF

V: TRBV20-1
size: -
D: TRBD2
J: TRBJ2-3
length: 17
DNA: TGCAGTGCTAGAGGTTGGGTTAGCGGGGCTAAAGCAGATACGCAGTATTTT
CDR3: CSARGWVSGAKADTQYF

V: TRBV28
size: few
D: -
J: TRBJ1-1
length: 14
DNA: TGTGCCAGCAGGGGGGGGCCCTTGAGAACTGAAGCTTTCTTT
CDR3: CASRGGPLRTEAFF